One sample yielded the 12 T cell receptor beta chains listed below, sequenced in a study of cytomegalovirus exposure and HLA in healthy donors. The PCR was carried out with 60 Vbeta primers and 13 Jbeta primers. Profiling relied on immunoSEQ multiplex PCR, and the TCRdb table lists in-frame clones only, not all of them. In the table there are roughly 110,000 clones, approximately 85% of which are singletons. The sample taken for sequencing was PBMCs. The receptors originated from a man aged 45-65 years in good health and CMV-seronegative.

This sequence joins TRBV19 and TRBJ1-1, with D perhaps matching TRBD1 (5 bases). CDR1 and CDR2 from the germline V gene are LNHDA and SQIVND (reference sequence). V lost 7 bases to trimming and J lost 9 bases, with 12 bases between them. This CDR3 is built from 11 residues. The CDR3 DNA reads TGTGCCAGTATCTGGGAGGGGAAAGCTTTCTTT. Amino acids: CASIWEGKAFF.

The chain is built from TRBV29-1 and TRBJ2-2; 7 bases fit TRBD2. V lost 4 bases, J lost 7 bases, and 9 bases stayed unmatched. This CDR3 spans 14 amino acids. Germline CDR1 is SQVTM and CDR2 is ANQGSEA. The CDR3 sequence is CSVGRAGDYGELFF. CDR3 coding DNA: TGCAGCGTTGGCCGCGCGGGGGACTACGGGGAGCTGTTTTTT.

The V gene is TRBV5-1, the J gene TRBJ2-4; D not certain. V lost 0 bases and J 2 bases, leaving 9 bases between the germline ends. This CDR3 spans 15 amino acids. Per the germline V gene, CDR1 is SGHRS and CDR2 is YFSETQ. The CDR3 nucleotides are TGCGCCAGCAGCTTGGGCCGACTGACCAAAAACATTCAGTACTTC. Its translation: CASSLGRLTKNIQYF.

The chain employs TRBV5-4 and TRBJ2-7; tentative D call: TRBD2 (6 bases). CDR1 and CDR2 from the germline V gene are SGHNT and YYREEE (reference sequence). The CDR3 loop spans 15 amino acids. Trimming removed 2 bases from V and 2 bases from J, with 14 bases in between. The DNA of the CDR3 is TGTGCCAGCAGCTTTCTGCGGGACGGTGCCTACGAGCAGTACTTC. It encodes CASSFLRDGAYEQYF.

This clone was found a few times. The sample carries other DNA sequences with the same CDR3. The chain links TRBV5-1 to TRBJ2-5; 9 positions agree with TRBD2. Looked up from germline, CDR1 is SGHRS and CDR2 is YFSETQ. With 0 bases clipped from V and 1 base from J, the junction kept 4 bases outside the gene matches. This CDR3 region has 16 residues. The CDR3, as DNA: TGCGCCAGCAGCTTGGTTGGCGGGGGGGCCCAAGAGACCCAGTACTTC. Its translation is CASSLVGGGAQETQYF.

The CDR3 region has the DNA TGTGCCAGCAGTCCACCACCCGGGACAGGGAATTATAATTCACCCCTCCACTTT. It encodes CASSPPPGTGNYNSPLHF. The chain carries TRBV28 and TRBJ1-6; 9 nucleotides agree with TRBD1. J lost 4 bases, V lost 5 bases, and 12 bases had no gene match. The length of the CDR3 is 18 residues. Germline assignment: CDR1 MDHEN and CDR2 SYDVKM.

The rearrangement links TRBV30 to TRBJ2-2; D remains ambiguous. The CDR3 extends over 12 amino acids. The germline V gene encodes CDR1 GTSNPN and CDR2 SVGIG (reference sequence). V lost 1 base and J lost 5, with 5 bases in between. The CDR3 DNA is TGTGCCTGGAGTGCCTCTACCGGGGAGCTGTTTTTT. Protein product: CAWSASTGELFF.

The J gene is TRBJ1-6, the V gene TRBV2, with 8 positions matching TRBD1. This CDR3 comprises 15 residues. V shed 5 bases, J shed 7 bases, and the junction held 7 bases outside the gene matches. Looked up from germline, CDR1 is SNHLY and CDR2 is FYNNEI. In DNA form, the CDR3 reads TGTGCCAGCAGTTTGGACAGGGCTGAGAATTCACCCCTCCACTTT. Translating it yields CASSLDRAENSPLHF.

The V gene is TRBV7-2, the J gene TRBJ1-2; 7 bases line up with TRBD1. Germline V lookup: CDR1 SGHTA, CDR2 FQGNSA. The CDR3 length is 17 residues. Losses at the gene ends were 2 bases for V and 5 bases for J; bases not matched to a gene: 14. This chain's CDR3 is CASSLPSQRGQAYGYTF. DNA of the CDR3: TGTGCCAGCAGCTTACCGAGCCAGAGGGGGCAAGCTTATGGCTACACCTTC.

V is TRBV5-1 and J is TRBJ2-7; D ambiguous. The CDR3 spans 13 residues. Trimming took 5 bases from V and 4 from J, leaving 13 bases between them. Germline V gene lookup returns CDR1 SGHRS and CDR2 YFSETQ. CDR3 loop: CASSVTFRYEQYF. The CDR3 DNA reads as TGCGCCAGCAGTGTGACATTTAGGTACGAGCAGTACTTC.

This chain connects TRBV27 to TRBJ1-5; possibly TRBD1 for D (5 bases). The CDR3 totals 17 residues. CDR1 is MNHEY, CDR2 SMNVEV, per germline (reference sequence). V shed 7 bases and J shed 0 bases, with 19 bases lying between them. This CDR3 reads CASKSLGPRYSNQPQHF. The CDR3 nucleotides are TGTGCCAGCAAATCTCTGGGGCCACGGTATAGCAATCAGCCCCAGCATTTT.

This clone was observed a handful of times. The rearrangement links TRBV5-6 to TRBJ2-1; D is undetermined. CDR3 size: 13 residues. The V gene's germline CDR1 is SGHDT and CDR2 YYEEEE. Deletions cut 3 bases from V and 2 bases from J, with 6 bases between. CDR3 amino acids: CASSSKAYNEQFF. The CDR3 bases are TGTGCCAGCAGCTCTAAAGCCTACAATGAGCAGTTCTTC.